Listed below are T cell receptor beta chains from one sample, sequenced in a study of preoperative IRX-2 immunotherapy in early breast cancer. The method was immunoSEQ multiplex PCR; TCRdb's version includes in-frame clones alone and lacks a portion of them. The data hold 3,000 to 4,000 clones, with 79% observed a single time. The sample here was tumor tissue, taken after IRX-2 immunotherapy. Every receptor here comes from a human donor with breast cancer. Both conserved end residues are part of each CDR3. The D gene is left open where the match is weak. The size entry is marked missing in some rows and otherwise reads once, few, many or a size class.

CDR3	DNA	V	size	J	D
CASSILKGRGTDTQYF	TGTGCCAGTAGTATATTGAAGGGCAGGGGCACAGATACGCAGTATTTT	TRBV19	-	TRBJ2-3	-
CASSLGQGETDTQYF	TGTGCCAGCAGTTTAGGACAGGGGGAAACAGATACGCAGTATTTT	TRBV28	-	TRBJ2-3	TRBD1
CASSSLTGTREDTQYF	TGCGCCAGCAGCTCCTTAACCGGGACTAGAGAGGATACGCAGTATTTT	TRBV5-1	-	TRBJ2-3	TRBD2
CASRGSYNEQFF	TGTGCCAGCAGAGGCTCCTACAATGAGCAGTTCTTC	TRBV6-8	-	TRBJ2-1	-
CASSRGTGAEKLFF	TGTGCCAGCTCCCGCGGGACGGGGGCGGAAAAACTGTTTTTT	TRBV18	-	TRBJ1-4	-
CASSLGPTEGYEQYF	TGCGCCAGCAGCTTGGGACCAACGGAGGGCTACGAGCAGTACTTC	TRBV5-1	-	TRBJ2-7	-
CASSGQGTDTQYF	TGTGCCAGCAGTGGACAGGGCACAGATACGCAGTATTTT	TRBV6-8	-	TRBJ2-3	TRBD1
CASSEYLLATPTDTQYF	TGTGCCAGCAGTGAATATTTGCTTGCTACTCCCACAGATACGCAGTATTTT	TRBV25-1	-	TRBJ2-3	-
CASSDSLGPYNEQFF	TGTGCCAGCAGTGACTCACTAGGACCCTACAATGAGCAGTTCTTC	TRBV6-8	-	TRBJ2-1	-
CASGLKKNTEAFF	TGTGCCAGCGGACTGAAGAAGAACACTGAAGCTTTCTTT	TRBV12-5	once	TRBJ1-1	-
CASRKSGAGQPQHF	TGTGCCAGCAGGAAATCAGGGGCGGGTCAGCCCCAGCATTTT	TRBV6-8	-	TRBJ1-5	-
CASGNRGQGAYEQYF	TGTGCCAGTGGGAATAGAGGACAGGGTGCCTACGAGCAGTACTTC	TRBV19	-	TRBJ2-7	TRBD1
CASSLESGAATEAFF	TGCGCCAGCAGCTTGGAATCGGGTGCGGCCACTGAAGCTTTCTTT	TRBV5-1	-	TRBJ1-1	-
CASSYSFSQQGPDTQYF	TGTGCCAGCAGTTACTCATTCTCACAACAGGGGCCAGATACGCAGTATTTT	TRBV6-8	-	TRBJ2-3	TRBD1
CASSYSRGNEQFF	TGTGCCAGCAGTTACTCGCGGGGAAATGAGCAGTTCTTC	TRBV6-8	-	TRBJ2-1	-
CASSIRLAGAYEQYF	TGTGCCAGTAGTATTCGGCTAGCGGGGGCCTACGAGCAGTACTTC	TRBV19	once	TRBJ2-7	TRBD2
CASGYVQDANTGELFF	TGTGCTAGTGGCTATGTACAAGATGCGAACACCGGGGAGCTGTTTTTT	TRBV12-5	few	TRBJ2-2	-
CASKGQGGTEAFF	TGTGCCAGTAAGGGCCAGGGGGGCACTGAAGCTTTCTTT	TRBV19	-	TRBJ1-1	TRBD1
CASSSRDRGLSEQYF	TGTGCCAGTAGTAGCCGGGACAGGGGGTTGTCCGAGCAGTACTTC	TRBV19	-	TRBJ2-7	TRBD1
CASTTGEGQPQHF	TGTGCCAGCACCACAGGGGAGGGACAGCCCCAGCATTTT	TRBV12-5	-	TRBJ1-5	TRBD1
CASSSQGLNTEAFF	TGTGCCAGCTCCTCACAGGGACTGAACACTGAAGCTTTCTTT	TRBV18	-	TRBJ1-1	-
CASSLGRGRADTQYF	TGTGCCAGCAGCTTAGGTCGGGGCCGGGCAGATACGCAGTATTTT	TRBV7-4	-	TRBJ2-3	-
CASSFSLRETQYF	TGTGCCAGCAGTTTTTCTCTCAGAGAGACCCAGTACTTC	TRBV6-8	few	TRBJ2-5	-
CASSKDVNYGYTF	TGTGCCAGCAGTAAGGACGTTAACTATGGCTACACCTTC	TRBV28	-	TRBJ1-2	-
CASSLGSEADGYTF	TGCGCCAGCAGCTTGGGGTCCGAGGCGGATGGCTACACCTTC	TRBV5-1	-	TRBJ1-2	-
CASSPLSSNTEAFF	TGTGCCAGCTCACCATTGTCGTCGAACACTGAAGCTTTCTTT	TRBV18	-	TRBJ1-1	-
CASSRPRGPYEQYF	TGCGCCAGCAGCCGCCCACGGGGGCCCTACGAGCAGTACTTC	TRBV23-1	few	TRBJ2-7	-
CAISETGIHSNQPQHF	TGTGCCATCAGTGAGACAGGGATACATAGCAATCAGCCCCAGCATTTT	TRBV10-3	-	TRBJ1-5	-
CAWSRRRTGVGQPQHF	TGTGCCTGGAGCCGCCGCCGGACAGGGGTAGGTCAGCCCCAGCATTTT	TRBV30	-	TRBJ1-5	TRBD1
CASSDDLANTEAFF	TGCGCCAGCAGTGACGACTTGGCGAACACTGAAGCTTTCTTT	TRBV10-2	few	TRBJ1-1	-
CASSPVSTGRSGNTIYF	TGTGCCAGCAGCCCCGTTTCGACAGGCCGCTCTGGAAACACCATATATTTT	TRBV11-3	-	TRBJ1-3	-
CASRVRGVGNEQFF	TGTGCCAGCAGGGTCAGGGGCGTAGGGAATGAGCAGTTCTTC	TRBV6-8	-	TRBJ2-1	-
CASSSDRATEAFF	TGTGCCAGCAGCTCGGACAGGGCGACTGAAGCTTTCTTT	TRBV7-1	-	TRBJ1-1	TRBD1
CASSWTERTEAFF	TGTGCCAGCAGTTGGACTGAAAGGACTGAAGCTTTCTTT	TRBV28	-	TRBJ1-1	-
CASSQGTGDLVGYTF	TGTGCCAGCAGCCAAGGGACAGGGGATCTAGTCGGCTACACCTTC	TRBV11-3	-	TRBJ1-2	TRBD1
CSAQEVPWGYTF	TGCAGCGCCCAAGAGGTCCCCTGGGGCTACACCTTC	TRBV29-1	once	TRBJ1-2	-
CASSFGLAGNGDTQYF	TGTGCCAGCAGCTTCGGACTAGCGGGAAACGGGGATACGCAGTATTTT	TRBV11-3	-	TRBJ2-3	TRBD2
CASSGGTGGFDTQYF	TGCGCCAGCAGCGGGGGGACAGGGGGCTTCGATACGCAGTATTTT	TRBV23-1	-	TRBJ2-3	TRBD1
CASSEAGGTDTQYF	TGTGCCAGCAGTGAAGCGGGAGGCACAGATACGCAGTATTTT	TRBV6-1	-	TRBJ2-3	-
CASSLYADGYTF	TGTGCCAGCAGTTTATACGCAGATGGCTACACCTTC	TRBV28	-	TRBJ1-2	-
CASSEQGQGKYQETQYF	TGTGCCAGCAGTGAACAGGGACAGGGGAAGTACCAAGAGACCCAGTACTTC	TRBV25-1	-	TRBJ2-5	TRBD1
CASSVRQGGMDGYTF	TGTGCCAGCAGCGTCCGACAGGGAGGAATGGATGGCTACACCTTC	TRBV11-3	-	TRBJ1-2	TRBD1
CASSGRIQSLEQYF	TGTGCCAGCAGTGGCCGAATTCAGTCCCTCGAGCAGTACTTC	TRBV28	-	TRBJ2-7	-
CASSQQGGDTEAFF	TGTGCCAGTAGCCAACAGGGCGGGGACACTGAAGCTTTCTTT	TRBV19	-	TRBJ1-1	-
CASSPMLQETQYF	TGTGCCAGTAGCCCCATGCTCCAAGAGACCCAGTACTTC	TRBV19	-	TRBJ2-5	-
CSSSSSSDPTDTQYF	TGCAGCTCCTCCTCCTCTAGCGACCCCACAGATACGCAGTATTTT	TRBV29-1	-	TRBJ2-3	-